This is a list of T cell receptor beta chains from one sample in a study of cytomegalovirus exposure and HLA in healthy donors. TCRdb's copy holds only in-frame clones and misses some; the assay was immunoSEQ multiplex PCR. The sample lists roughly 130,000 clones, 75% to 85% seen once, with 5.9% in the top ten. The source material was PBMCs. The receptors originated from a woman in her thirties or forties in good health and CMV-seropositive. CDR3s include the opening cysteine and the closing phenylalanine or tryptophan. The order of the fields is J gene, V gene, clone size, D gene, CDR3 DNA, CDR3 protein. A D gene is named only where the DNA matches it firmly. Size tells how often a clone was seen (once, few, many) or the class of an expanded clone, and some rows leave it out.

J: TRBJ2-3; V: TRBV10-3; size: .; D: TRBD2; DNA: TGTGCCATCAGTTTTGCGGGGGATAGCACAGATACGCAGTATTTT; CDR3: CAISFAGDSTDTQYF
J: TRBJ2-7; V: TRBV27; size: .; D: .; DNA: TGTGCCAGCAGTTCACAGCTCTCCTACGAGCAGTACTTC; CDR3: CASSSQLSYEQYF
J: TRBJ2-2; V: TRBV28; size: .; D: TRBD2; DNA: TGTGCCAGCAGTCCCCCCGGGACTAGCGGGAGAGGGAACGGGGAGCTGTTTTTT; CDR3: CASSPPGTSGRGNGELFF
J: TRBJ2-1; V: TRBV4-1; size: .; D: TRBD2; DNA: TGCGCCAGCAGCCCCGGGGGGTCCGACAATGAGCAGTTCTTC; CDR3: CASSPGGSDNEQFF
J: TRBJ1-3; V: TRBV29-1; size: .; D: TRBD1; DNA: TGCAGCGTGGACAGGGTCTCTGGAAACACCATATATTTT; CDR3: CSVDRVSGNTIYF
J: TRBJ2-1; V: TRBV19; size: .; D: TRBD2; DNA: TGTGCCAGTAGGGCGGCTAGCGGGAAAGCATACAATGAGCAGTTCTTC; CDR3: CASRAASGKAYNEQFF
J: TRBJ1-2; V: TRBV25-1; size: .; D: .; DNA: TGTGCCAGCAGTGAATGGACAGACTATGGCTACACCTTC; CDR3: CASSEWTDYGYTF
J: TRBJ2-1; V: TRBV4-2; size: .; D: TRBD2; DNA: TGTGCCAGCAGCCGACGGCGGGAGCTCTACAATGAGCAGTTCTTC; CDR3: CASSRRRELYNEQFF
J: TRBJ2-7; V: TRBV20-1; size: .; D: .; DNA: TGCAGTGCTAGGGCGGAATACGAGCAGTACTTC; CDR3: CSARAEYEQYF
J: TRBJ1-1; V: TRBV7-9; size: .; D: TRBD1; DNA: TGTGCCAGCAGTGGACAGGGCGACGGCACTGAAGCTTTCTTT; CDR3: CASSGQGDGTEAFF
J: TRBJ1-1; V: TRBV18; size: .; D: TRBD1; DNA: TGTGCCAGCTCACCCTCGTTTACGGACAGGGTTTATTCTGAAGCTTTCTTT; CDR3: CASSPSFTDRVYSEAFF
J: TRBJ2-2; V: TRBV2; size: .; D: TRBD2; DNA: TGTGCCAGCTCCATATTAACGGGGGGGAACACCGGGGAGCTGTTTTTT; CDR3: CASSILTGGNTGELFF
J: TRBJ2-3; V: TRBV27; size: .; D: TRBD1; DNA: TGTGCCAGCAGTTCCCGGGACAGGGCAACAGATACGCAGTATTTT; CDR3: CASSSRDRATDTQYF
J: TRBJ2-7; V: TRBV9; size: .; D: TRBD1; DNA: TGTGCCAGCAGCGCCCGGGACAGGGGCAACGAGCAGTACTTC; CDR3: CASSARDRGNEQYF
J: TRBJ2-7; V: TRBV25-1; size: .; D: TRBD1; DNA: TGTGCCAGCAGTCTTAAAGCAGGGGGCGAGCAGTACTTC; CDR3: CASSLKAGGEQYF
J: TRBJ2-5; V: TRBV15; size: once; D: TRBD1; DNA: TGTGCCACCAGCGCCTCCAGGGGGCAGGACGGCCAAGAGACCCAGTACTTC; CDR3: CATSASRGQDGQETQYF
J: TRBJ2-1; V: TRBV9; size: .; D: .; DNA: TGTGCCAGCAGCGTATCCGGGGACAATGAGCAGTTCTTC; CDR3: CASSVSGDNEQFF
J: TRBJ2-3; V: TRBV4-2; size: few; D: TRBD2; DNA: TGTGCCAGCAGCCGCTGGGGACTAGCACCAGATACGCAGTATTTT; CDR3: CASSRWGLAPDTQYF
J: TRBJ1-1; V: TRBV6-5; size: once; D: TRBD1; DNA: TGTGCCAGCAGGGAGGGACAGGGGAGAACTGAAGCTTTCTTT; CDR3: CASREGQGRTEAFF
J: TRBJ1-2; V: TRBV29-1; size: .; D: .; DNA: TGCAGCGTTGATGGCCAGGGATTACTTGGCTACACCTTC; CDR3: CSVDGQGLLGYTF
J: TRBJ1-3; V: TRBV11-2; size: .; D: TRBD1; DNA: TGTGCCAGCAGCTTAGCACAGGGGCCCCTATTCTCTGGAAACACCATATATTTT; CDR3: CASSLAQGPLFSGNTIYF
J: TRBJ2-3; V: TRBV5-4; size: .; D: .; DNA: TGTGCCAGCAGGCGGGTCGGGCGGTATACGCAGTATTTT; CDR3: CASRRVGRYTQYF
J: TRBJ2-7; V: TRBV27; size: .; D: TRBD2; DNA: TGTGCCAGCAGTTCCCACGGGACTAGCGGAGATGGGGTTCAGCAGTACTTC; CDR3: CASSSHGTSGDGVQQYF
J: TRBJ2-2; V: TRBV30; size: few; D: .; DNA: TGTGCCTGGATAGAGGGGGCGAACACCGGGGAGCTGTTTTTT; CDR3: CAWIEGANTGELFF
J: TRBJ1-1; V: TRBV19; size: .; D: .; DNA: TGTGCCAGTAGTCTCAGTCCGAACACTGAAGCTTTCTTT; CDR3: CASSLSPNTEAFF
J: TRBJ2-1; V: TRBV2; size: .; D: TRBD2; DNA: TGTGCCAGCAGTGGGGTAGCGGGAGGGAGTAATGAGCAGTTCTTC; CDR3: CASSGVAGGSNEQFF
J: TRBJ2-4; V: TRBV28; size: .; D: TRBD1; DNA: TGTGCCAGCAGTTTGGCAACAGGGGTCAAAAACATTCAGTACTTC; CDR3: CASSLATGVKNIQYF
J: TRBJ1-6; V: TRBV4-1; size: .; D: TRBD1; DNA: TGCGCCAGCAGCCAAGTACAGGGGGGAAATTCACCCCTCCACTTT; CDR3: CASSQVQGGNSPLHF
J: TRBJ2-7; V: TRBV13; size: .; D: .; DNA: TGTGCCAGCAGTCTAGCCTCCTACGAGCAGTACTTC; CDR3: CASSLASYEQYF
J: TRBJ2-2; V: TRBV6-4; size: .; D: TRBD2; DNA: TGTGCCAGCAGTGGTGCTAGCGGGACAAGTACCGGGGAGCTGTTTTTT; CDR3: CASSGASGTSTGELFF
J: TRBJ2-5; V: TRBV7-7; size: .; D: .; DNA: TGTGCTAGCAGCTTAGACAGACAAGAGACCCAGTACTTC; CDR3: CASSLDRQETQYF
J: TRBJ2-5; V: TRBV5-6; size: once; D: TRBD2; DNA: TGTGCCAGCAGTTCGGGGGGTTACGCGGAGACCCAGTACTTC; CDR3: CASSSGGYAETQYF
J: TRBJ1-5; V: TRBV10-3; size: once; D: .; DNA: TGTGCCATCAGTGCGGGACACTTAGATAGCAATCAGCCCCAGCATTTT; CDR3: CAISAGHLDSNQPQHF
J: TRBJ2-2; V: TRBV15; size: .; D: .; DNA: TGTGCCACCAGCAGACAAACTCCTTCCACCGGGGAGCTGTTTTTT; CDR3: CATSRQTPSTGELFF
J: TRBJ1-1; V: TRBV7-8; size: .; D: .; DNA: TGTGCCAGCAGCTTAGTCTCGTTCACCAGGGGCAACACTGAAGCTTTCTTT; CDR3: CASSLVSFTRGNTEAFF
J: TRBJ2-1; V: TRBV10-1; size: once; D: TRBD2; DNA: TGCGCCACCGTCAAGACTAGCGGGAGGGCTAGCAGCTCCTACAATGAGCAGTTCTTC; CDR3: CATVKTSGRASSSYNEQFF
J: TRBJ1-6; V: TRBV2; size: .; D: .; DNA: TGTGCCAGCAAGGCCCGGGACAAGAATTCACCCCTCCACTTT; CDR3: CASKARDKNSPLHF
J: TRBJ2-4; V: TRBV28; size: .; D: TRBD1; DNA: TGTGCCAGCACCCGACTGACAGGGGGCGCAAAAAACATTCAGTACTTC; CDR3: CASTRLTGGAKNIQYF
J: TRBJ2-3; V: TRBV4-1; size: .; D: .; DNA: TGCGCCAGCAGCCAAGCGGGGTTAACAGATACGCAGTATTTT; CDR3: CASSQAGLTDTQYF
J: TRBJ2-5; V: TRBV7-8; size: .; D: .; DNA: TGTGCCAGCAGCTTAGTTGGGACTCAATACGAAGAGACCCAGTACTTC; CDR3: CASSLVGTQYEETQYF
J: TRBJ1-1; V: TRBV18; size: .; D: .; DNA: TGTGCCAGCTCAGTCCCCTCTGCGGAAGCTTTCTTT; CDR3: CASSVPSAEAFF
J: TRBJ1-2; V: TRBV4-3; size: .; D: .; DNA: TGCGCCAGCAGTCGCGGGACGGAAAACTATGGCTACACCTTC; CDR3: CASSRGTENYGYTF
J: TRBJ1-1; V: TRBV5-6; size: few; D: .; DNA: TGTGCCAGCAGCTTGGGGGGACATATGAACACTGAAGCTTTCTTT; CDR3: CASSLGGHMNTEAFF
J: TRBJ1-6; V: TRBV15; size: .; D: TRBD1; DNA: TGTGCCACCAGCAGAGGAAGGGGGCAGAATTCACCCCTCCACTTT; CDR3: CATSRGRGQNSPLHF
J: TRBJ2-7; V: TRBV5-1; size: .; D: .; DNA: TGCGCCAGCAGCTTCCTGCCAGATACCTACGAGCAGTACTTC; CDR3: CASSFLPDTYEQYF
J: TRBJ2-7; V: TRBV2; size: .; D: .; DNA: TGTGCCAGCAGTGAAGCGGACAAAAACTCCTACGAGCAGTACTTC; CDR3: CASSEADKNSYEQYF
J: TRBJ1-1; V: TRBV27; size: .; D: .; DNA: TGTGCCAGCAGTTTATCTGCTGAGGCTGAAGCTTTCTTT; CDR3: CASSLSAEAEAFF
J: TRBJ2-7; V: TRBV5-4; size: .; D: .; DNA: TGTGCCAGCAGCTTGTTAGGACTGAACTACGAGCAGTACTTC; CDR3: CASSLLGLNYEQYF
J: TRBJ2-1; V: TRBV5-1; size: once; D: TRBD1; DNA: TGCGCCAGCAGCCTAACCGGGACAGGGTACAATGAGCAGTTCTTC; CDR3: CASSLTGTGYNEQFF
J: TRBJ1-6; V: TRBV4-1; size: .; D: .; DNA: TGCGCCAGCAGCCAAGTTCCAGGTAGCTCCTATAATTCACCCCTCCACTTT; CDR3: CASSQVPGSSYNSPLHF
J: TRBJ2-5; V: TRBV9; size: .; D: .; DNA: TGTGCCAGCAGCGTAGATATCCGAGAGACCCAGTACTTC; CDR3: CASSVDIRETQYF
J: TRBJ2-5; V: TRBV25-1; size: .; D: .; DNA: TGTGCCAGCAGTCCAAGTCCAGGATTCGAGACCCAGTACTTC; CDR3: CASSPSPGFETQYF
J: TRBJ1-5; V: TRBV6-1; size: .; D: .; DNA: TGTGCCAGCAGTGAATATGGGGCAGGGATTAATCAGCCCCAGCATTTT; CDR3: CASSEYGAGINQPQHF
J: TRBJ2-1; V: TRBV6-5; size: .; D: .; DNA: TGTGCCAGCAACTCATTACTAGGGGAGCAGTTCTTC; CDR3: CASNSLLGEQFF
J: TRBJ1-2; V: TRBV30; size: .; D: TRBD1; DNA: TGTGCCTGCCGGGGAGACAGGGGGAATATGGGCTATGGCTACACCTTC; CDR3: CACRGDRGNMGYGYTF
J: TRBJ1-4; V: TRBV5-1; size: .; D: .; DNA: TGCGCCAGCAGGGTTGGACAGTCCCTAATGGGAAAACTGTTTTTT; CDR3: CASRVGQSLMGKLFF